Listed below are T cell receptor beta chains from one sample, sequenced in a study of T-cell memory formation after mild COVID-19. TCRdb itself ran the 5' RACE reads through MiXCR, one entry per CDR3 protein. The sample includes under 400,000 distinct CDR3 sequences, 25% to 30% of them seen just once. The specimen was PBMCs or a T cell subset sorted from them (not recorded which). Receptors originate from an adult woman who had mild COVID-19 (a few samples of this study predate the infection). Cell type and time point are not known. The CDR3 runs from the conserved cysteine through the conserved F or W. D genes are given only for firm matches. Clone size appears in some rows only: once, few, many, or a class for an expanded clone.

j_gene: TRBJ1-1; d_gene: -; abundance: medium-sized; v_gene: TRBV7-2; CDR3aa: CASSLRGVRTEAFF; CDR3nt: TGTGCCAGCAGCCTACGTGGGGTAAGGACTGAAGCTTTCTTT
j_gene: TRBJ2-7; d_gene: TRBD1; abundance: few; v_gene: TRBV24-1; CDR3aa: CATSDPRDRTYEQYF; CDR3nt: TGTGCCACCAGTGACCCCCGGGACAGAACCTACGAGCAGTACTTC
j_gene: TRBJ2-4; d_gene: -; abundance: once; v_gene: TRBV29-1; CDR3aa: CSVVLLNIQYF; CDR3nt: TGCAGCGTTGTGTTACTAAACATTCAGTACTTC
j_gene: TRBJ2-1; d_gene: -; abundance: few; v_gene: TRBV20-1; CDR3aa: CSAREGPDNNEQFF; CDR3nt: TGCAGTGCTAGAGAGGGACCAGACAACAATGAGCAGTTCTTC
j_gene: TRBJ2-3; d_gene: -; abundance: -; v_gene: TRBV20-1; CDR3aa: CSAGTPADTQYF; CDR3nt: TGCAGTGCTGGGACCCCGGCAGATACGCAGTATTTT
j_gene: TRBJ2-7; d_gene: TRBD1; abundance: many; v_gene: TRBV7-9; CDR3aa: CASSDRGPYEQYF; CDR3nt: TGTGCCAGCAGCGACAGGGGGCCCTACGAGCAGTACTTC
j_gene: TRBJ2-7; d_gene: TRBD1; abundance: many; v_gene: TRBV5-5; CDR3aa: CASSRGQQAYYEQYF; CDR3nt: TGTGCCAGCAGCAGGGGACAGCAAGCGTACTACGAGCAGTACTTC
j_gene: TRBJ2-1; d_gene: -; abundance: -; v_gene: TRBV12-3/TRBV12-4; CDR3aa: CASSAPGESYNEQFF; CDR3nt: TGTGCCAGCAGCGCCCCCGGGGAATCCTACAATGAGCAGTTCTTC
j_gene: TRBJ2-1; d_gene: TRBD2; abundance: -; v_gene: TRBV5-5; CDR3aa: CASSLVGTSGRALEQFF; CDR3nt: TGTGCCAGCAGCTTGGTCGGGACTAGCGGGAGGGCCCTTGAGCAGTTCTTC
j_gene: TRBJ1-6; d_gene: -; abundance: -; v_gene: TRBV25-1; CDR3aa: CASSDSWDSPLHF; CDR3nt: TGTGCCAGCAGTGATTCGTGGGACTCACCCCTCCACTTT
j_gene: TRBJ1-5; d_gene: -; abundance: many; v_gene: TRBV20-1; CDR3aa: CSARGPGYNQPQHF; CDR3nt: TGCAGTGCTAGAGGGCCAGGGTACAATCAGCCCCAGCATTTT
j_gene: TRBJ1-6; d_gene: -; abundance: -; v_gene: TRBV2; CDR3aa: CASILGTAVNSPLHF; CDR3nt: TGTGCCAGCATTCTCGGGACGGCAGTTAATTCACCCCTCCACTTT
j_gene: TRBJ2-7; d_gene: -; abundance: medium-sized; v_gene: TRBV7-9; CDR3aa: CASSLVLTDYEQYF; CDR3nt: TGTGCCAGCAGCTTAGTTTTAACAGACTACGAGCAGTACTTC
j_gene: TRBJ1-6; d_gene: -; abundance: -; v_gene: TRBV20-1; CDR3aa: CSARALEGDNSPLHF; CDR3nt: TGCAGTGCTAGGGCTCTGGAGGGCGATAATTCACCCCTCCACTTT
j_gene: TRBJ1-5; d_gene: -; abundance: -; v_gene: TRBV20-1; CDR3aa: CSASGQGYSNQPQHF; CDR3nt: TGCAGTGCTAGCGGCCAAGGGTATAGCAATCAGCCCCAGCATTTT
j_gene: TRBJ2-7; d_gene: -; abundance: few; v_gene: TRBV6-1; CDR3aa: CASSELLSLYEQYF; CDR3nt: TGTGCCAGCAGTGAATTACTGTCACTCTACGAGCAGTACTTC
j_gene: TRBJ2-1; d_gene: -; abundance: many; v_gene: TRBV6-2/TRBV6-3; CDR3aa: CASSYALVGNEQFF; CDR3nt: TGTGCCAGCAGTTATGCACTAGTTGGGAATGAGCAGTTCTTC
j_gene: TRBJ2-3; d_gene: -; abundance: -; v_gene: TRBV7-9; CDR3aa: CASRRDPGDTQYF; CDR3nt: TGTGCCAGCAGAAGGGACCCCGGGGATACGCAGTATTTT
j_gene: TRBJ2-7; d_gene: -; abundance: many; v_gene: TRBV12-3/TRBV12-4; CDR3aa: CATSGGGSKGEQYF; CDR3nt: TGTGCCACCAGTGGAGGCGGCAGTAAGGGCGAGCAGTACTTC
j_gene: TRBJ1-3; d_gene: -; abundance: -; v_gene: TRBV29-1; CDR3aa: CSVEYENTIYF; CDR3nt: TGCAGCGTTGAATACGAGAACACCATATATTTT
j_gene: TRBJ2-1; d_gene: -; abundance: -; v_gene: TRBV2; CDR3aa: CASDTSSGYNEQFF; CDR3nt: TGTGCCAGCGATACTAGTTCCGGGTACAATGAGCAGTTCTTC
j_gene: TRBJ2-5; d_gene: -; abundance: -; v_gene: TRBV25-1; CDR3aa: CASSARQEATQYF; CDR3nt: TGTGCCAGCAGTGCCAGACAAGAGGCGACCCAGTACTTC
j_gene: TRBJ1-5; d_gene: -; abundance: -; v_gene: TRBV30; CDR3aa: CACTVGATQPQHF; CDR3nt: TGTGCCTGTACGGTAGGGGCAACTCAGCCCCAGCATTTT
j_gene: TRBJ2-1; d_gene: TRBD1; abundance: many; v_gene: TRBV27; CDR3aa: CASSPSGGQWGEQFF; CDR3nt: TGTGCCAGCAGTCCGTCAGGGGGCCAGTGGGGTGAGCAGTTCTTC
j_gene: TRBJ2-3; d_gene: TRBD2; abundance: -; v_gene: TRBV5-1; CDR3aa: CASSRGWGLGNIDTQYF; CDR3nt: TGCGCCAGCAGCCGCGGGTGGGGACTAGGAAACATCGATACGCAGTATTTT
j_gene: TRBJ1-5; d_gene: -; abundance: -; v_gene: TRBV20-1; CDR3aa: CSVSQSNQPQHF; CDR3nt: TGCAGTGTGTCCCAGTCTAATCAGCCCCAGCATTTT
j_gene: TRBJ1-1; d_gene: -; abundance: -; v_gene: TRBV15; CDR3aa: CATSRGKGMIGTEAFF; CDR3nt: TGTGCCACCAGCAGAGGCAAAGGGATGATTGGCACTGAAGCTTTCTTT
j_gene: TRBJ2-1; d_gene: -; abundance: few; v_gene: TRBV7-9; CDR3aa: CASSSSQRNEQFF; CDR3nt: TGTGCCAGCAGCTCTTCTCAGCGCAATGAGCAGTTCTTC
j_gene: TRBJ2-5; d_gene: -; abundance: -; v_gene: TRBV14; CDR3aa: CASSQDRGNQETQYF; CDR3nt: TGTGCCAGCAGCCAAGATCGGGGCAATCAAGAGACCCAGTACTTC
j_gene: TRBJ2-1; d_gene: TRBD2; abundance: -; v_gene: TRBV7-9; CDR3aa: CASSLWTSGIENEQFF; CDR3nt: TGTGCCAGCAGCCTATGGACTAGCGGGATTGAGAATGAGCAGTTCTTC
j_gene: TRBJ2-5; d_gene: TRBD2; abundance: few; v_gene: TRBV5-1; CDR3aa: CASSHGTSAGGETQYF; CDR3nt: TGCGCCAGCAGCCACGGGACTAGCGCGGGAGGGGAGACCCAGTACTTC
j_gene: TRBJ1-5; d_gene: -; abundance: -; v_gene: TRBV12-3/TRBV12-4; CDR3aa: CASSPGVYQPQHF; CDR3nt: TGTGCCAGCAGCCCAGGGGTTTATCAGCCCCAGCATTTT
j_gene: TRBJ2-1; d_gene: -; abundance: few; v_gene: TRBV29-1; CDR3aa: CSAGSNDAQFF; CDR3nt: TGCAGCGCTGGGAGTAATGATGCGCAGTTCTTC
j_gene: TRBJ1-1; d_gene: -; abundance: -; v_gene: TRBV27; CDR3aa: CASNGWGGQAFF; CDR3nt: TGTGCCAGCAATGGTTGGGGGGGGCAAGCTTTCTTT
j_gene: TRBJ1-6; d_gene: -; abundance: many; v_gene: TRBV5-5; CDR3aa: CASSPGIALHF; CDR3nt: TGTGCCAGCAGCCCAGGGATCGCCCTCCACTTT
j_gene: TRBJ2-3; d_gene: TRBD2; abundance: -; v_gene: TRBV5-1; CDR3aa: CASSILGGFTDTQYF; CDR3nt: TGCGCCAGCAGCATCCTCGGGGGGTTCACAGATACGCAGTATTTT
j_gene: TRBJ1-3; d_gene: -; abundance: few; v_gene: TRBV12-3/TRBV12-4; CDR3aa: CASSLGLSSGNTIYF; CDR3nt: TGTGCCAGCAGTCTCGGACTGAGCTCTGGAAACACCATATATTTT
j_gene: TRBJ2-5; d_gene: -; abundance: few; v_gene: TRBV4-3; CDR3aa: CASSQERGVRETQYF; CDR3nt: TGCGCCAGCAGCCAAGAGAGGGGGGTCCGGGAGACCCAGTACTTC
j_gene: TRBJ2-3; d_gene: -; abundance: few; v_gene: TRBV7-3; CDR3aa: CASSWTPLRTDTQYF; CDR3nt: TGTGCCAGCAGCTGGACACCCCTGAGAACAGATACGCAGTATTTT
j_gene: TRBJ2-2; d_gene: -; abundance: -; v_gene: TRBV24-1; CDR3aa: CATSDLQQGHTGELFF; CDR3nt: TGTGCCACCAGTGATTTGCAGCAGGGGCACACCGGGGAGCTGTTTTTT
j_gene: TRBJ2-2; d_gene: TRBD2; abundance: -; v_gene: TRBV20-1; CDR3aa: CSARSTSGGGTGELFF; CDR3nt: TGCAGTGCGCGTTCGACTAGCGGCGGTGGCACCGGGGAGCTGTTTTTT
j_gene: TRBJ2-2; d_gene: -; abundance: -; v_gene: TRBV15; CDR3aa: CATSSPGLLNTGELFF; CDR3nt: TGTGCCACCAGCTCGCCGGGACTTCTGAACACCGGGGAGCTGTTTTTT
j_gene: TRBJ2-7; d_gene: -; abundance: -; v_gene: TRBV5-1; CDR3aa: CASSARQESSYEQYF; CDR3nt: TGCGCCAGCAGCGCCCGACAGGAGAGCTCCTACGAGCAGTACTTC
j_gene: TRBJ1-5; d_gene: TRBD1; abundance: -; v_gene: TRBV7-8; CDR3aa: CASSLTGFVGNQPQHF; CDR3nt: TGTGCCAGCAGCCTGACAGGGTTTGTAGGCAATCAGCCCCAGCATTTT
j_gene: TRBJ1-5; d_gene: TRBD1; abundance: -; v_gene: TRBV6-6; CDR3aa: CARRGQGENQPQHF; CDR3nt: TGTGCCAGAAGGGGACAGGGGGAGAATCAGCCCCAGCATTTT
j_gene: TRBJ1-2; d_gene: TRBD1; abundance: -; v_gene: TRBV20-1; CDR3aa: CSARERTGYYGYTF; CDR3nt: TGCAGTGCTAGAGAAAGGACAGGATACTATGGCTACACCTTC
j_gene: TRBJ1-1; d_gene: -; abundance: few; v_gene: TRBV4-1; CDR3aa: CASSQSDLTDTEAFF; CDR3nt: TGCGCCAGCAGCCAATCTGACTTGACGGACACTGAAGCTTTCTTT
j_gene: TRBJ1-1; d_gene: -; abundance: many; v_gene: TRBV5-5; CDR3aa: CASSLQPQPNTEAFF; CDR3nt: TGTGCCAGCAGCTTACAACCCCAACCGAACACTGAAGCTTTCTTT
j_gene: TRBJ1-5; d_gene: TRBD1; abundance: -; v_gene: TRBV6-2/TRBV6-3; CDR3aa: CASSRQGVSNQPQHF; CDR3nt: TGTGCCAGCAGTCGCCAGGGGGTTAGCAATCAGCCCCAGCATTTT
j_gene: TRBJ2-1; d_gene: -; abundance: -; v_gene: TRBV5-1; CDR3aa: CASSGPGAEGNEQFF; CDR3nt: TGCGCCAGCAGCGGACCAGGGGCCGAGGGGAATGAGCAGTTCTTC
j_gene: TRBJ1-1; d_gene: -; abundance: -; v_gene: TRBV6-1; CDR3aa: CASGASWRAFF; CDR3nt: TGTGCCAGCGGTGCATCTTGGAGAGCTTTCTTT
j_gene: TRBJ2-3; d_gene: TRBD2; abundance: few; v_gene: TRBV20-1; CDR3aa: CSAGAGGSTDTQYF; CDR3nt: TGCAGTGCAGGGGCGGGAGGATCCACAGATACGCAGTATTTT
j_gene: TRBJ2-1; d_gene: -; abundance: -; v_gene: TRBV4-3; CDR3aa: CASSQDYGLAVSYNEQFF; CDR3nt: TGCGCCAGCAGCCAAGATTATGGGCTAGCCGTCTCCTACAATGAGCAGTTCTTC